Each of the 20 T cell receptor beta chains below was sequenced from the same sample in a study of blood T cell repertoires in COVID-19. The table came from immunoSEQ multiplex PCR; TCRdb's copy has only in-frame clones and leaves some out. The sample holds more than 350,000 clones, roughly 89% seen once. Sequencing was done on a sample of PBMCs or T cells enriched from blood (not recorded which). Receptors originate from a woman aged 45 to 65 who had recovered from COVID-19.

The rearrangement joins TRBV6-4 to TRBJ2-3; TRBD1 matches at 8 bases. Germline CDR1 and CDR2: MRHNA and SNTAGT. The trim removed 2 bases at V and 3 bases at J, leaving 13 bases unmatched. The CDR3 covers 18 residues. CDR3 loop: CASSDQIYQGAVTDTQYF. The DNA of the CDR3 is TGTGCCAGCAGTGACCAGATATACCAGGGGGCGGTGACAGATACGCAGTATTTT.

V gene TRBV27 combines with J gene TRBJ1-1; TRBD1 agrees at 8 bases. The V segment lost 3 bases and the J segment 4 bases; nucleotides outside the gene matches: 13. Germline lookup yields CDR1 MNHEY and CDR2 SMNVEV (reference sequence). This CDR3 comprises 17 residues. The CDR3 protein is CASSLFLRTGSFTEAFF. The CDR3 DNA reads as TGTGCCAGCAGTTTGTTCTTGAGGACAGGGAGCTTCACTGAAGCTTTCTTT.

The chain is built from TRBV3-1 (or the pseudogene TRBV3-2) and TRBJ2-5; 10 nucleotides match TRBD2. J lost 5 bases, V lost 2 bases, and 8 bases had no gene match. The CDR3 is 16 amino acids. The V gene's germline CDR1 is LGHDT and CDR2 YNNKEL (reference sequence). CDR3 bases: TGTGCCAGCAGCCAAACAGCGGGGGGGCCTCAGGAGACCCAGTACTTC. This sequence encodes CASSQTAGGPQETQYF.

The J gene is TRBJ2-7, the V gene TRBV4-1, with 7 positions matching TRBD2. Germline V lookup: CDR1 MGHRA, CDR2 YSYEKL. J lost 3 bases, V lost 0 bases, and 5 bases had no gene match. The CDR3 is 15 amino acids. In DNA form, the CDR3 reads TGCGCCAGCAGCCAAGAATCGGGGGGAGGCTACGAGCAGTACTTC. Translating gives CASSQESGGGYEQYF.

The chain joins TRBV10-3 to TRBJ2-2, with 14 nucleotides matching TRBD2. From germline, CDR1 is ENHRY and CDR2 SYGVKD. There are 18 residues in the CDR3. Trimming took 2 bases from V and 6 from J; bases not matched to a gene: 8. CDR3 amino acids: CAISEGTSGGRGAGELFF. The CDR3 nucleotides read TGTGCCATCAGTGAGGGGACTAGCGGGGGCCGTGGGGCCGGGGAGCTGTTTTTT.

The chain links TRBV10-3 to TRBJ2-7; TRBD2 might be the D (5 bases). This CDR3 spans 14 amino acids. V lost 0 bases to trimming and J lost 2 bases, with 8 bases between them. Germline V gives CDR1 ENHRY, CDR2 SYGVKD. CDR3 sequence: CAISESPGTYEQYF. CDR3 nucleotide sequence: TGTGCCATCAGTGAGTCGCCCGGGACCTACGAGCAGTACTTC.

This chain connects TRBV5-1 to TRBJ1-1; TRBD1 agrees at 8 bases. Germline CDR1 SGHRS, CDR2 YFSETQ. This CDR3 spans 18 amino acids. Trimming took 3 bases from V and 0 from J; bases not matched to a gene: 13. CDR3 protein: CASSSPDRVGSMNTEAFF. The DNA for the CDR3 is TGCGCCAGCAGCTCTCCGGACAGGGTCGGTAGCATGAACACTGAAGCTTTCTTT. The full variable domain, in which reference TRBV5-1 and TRBJ1-1 provide the parts outside the CDR3, is KAGVTQTPRYLIKTRGQQVTLSCSPISGHRSVSWYQQTPGQGLQFLFEYFSETQRNKGNFPGRFSGRQFSNSRSEMNVSTLELGDSALYLCASSSPDRVGSMNTEAFFGQGTRLTVV.

This clone is a singleton in its sample. The J gene is TRBJ2-3, the V gene TRBV3-1 (or the pseudogene TRBV3-2), with no clear D. CDR1 LGHDT and CDR2 YNNKEL come from the germline V gene (reference sequence). V lost 3 bases and J lost 7, with 5 bases in between. The CDR3 loop spans 11 amino acids. As DNA, the CDR3 is TGTGCCAGCAGCCAGTCTCATACGCAGTATTTT. It encodes CASSQSHTQYF.

The V and J genes are TRBV6-1 and TRBJ1-2, with a possible D match to TRBD1 (5 bases). Germline V gives CDR1 MNHNS, CDR2 SASEGT. The CDR3 runs to 20 residues. Trimming stripped 3 bases from V and 0 bases from J, with 26 bases between. The CDR3 DNA is TGTGCCAGCAGTGATCAGGGATACGGCAGGGTGCCGTATACTAACTATGGCTACACCTTC. Amino acids: CASSDQGYGRVPYTNYGYTF.

The CDR3 region has the DNA TGTGCCAGCAGCCCTCACAGGGGGAACACCGGGGAGCTGTTTTTT. The encoded protein is CASSPHRGNTGELFF. J is TRBJ2-2 and V is TRBV3-1 (or the pseudogene TRBV3-2), with 7 bases matching TRBD1. V lost 4 bases, J lost 1 base, and 3 bases stayed unmatched. Germline V gives CDR1 LGHDT, CDR2 YNNKEL (reference sequence). The CDR3 totals 15 residues.

J is TRBJ2-7 and V is TRBV7-8; TRBD2 matches at 8 bases. Germline V gene lookup returns CDR1 SGHVS and CDR2 FQNEAQ. The CDR3 extends over 15 amino acids. Losses at the gene ends were 4 bases for V and 3 bases for J; bases not matched to a gene: 8. The CDR3 spells CASSYGGGRFYEQYF. The DNA for the CDR3 is TGTGCCAGCAGCTACGGGGGGGGTCGTTTCTACGAGCAGTACTTC.

The chain's CDR3 is CASSLNTYTQYF. The CDR3 DNA sequence: TGTGCCAGCAGCCTTAATACATATACGCAGTATTTT. V usage is TRBV3-1 (or the pseudogene TRBV3-2) and J usage is TRBJ2-3; no firm D call. The germline gives CDR1 LGHDT, CDR2 YNNKEL (reference sequence). The V and J ends lost 4 bases and 7 bases respectively, with 9 bases between them. The CDR3 covers 12 residues.

Ten or more counts support this clone. V usage is TRBV27 and J usage is TRBJ2-7, with 11 bases identical to TRBD2. The CDR3 has 15 residues. CDR1 MNHEY and CDR2 SMNVEV come from the germline V gene (reference sequence). The J segment lost 2 bases and the V segment lost 5 bases, leaving 5 bases of the junction unmatched. The DNA for the CDR3 is TGTGCCAGCAGTCCAAATAGCGGGAGGGCCTACGAGCAGTACTTC. The encoded protein is CASSPNSGRAYEQYF.

This chain links TRBV4-2 with TRBJ1-3, with 11 bases that match TRBD1. CDR1 and CDR2 from the germline V gene are LGHNA and YNFKEQ. V was clipped by 0 bases and J by 5 bases; unmatched bases: 9. The CDR3 loop spans 18 amino acids. The CDR3 nucleotides are TGTGCCAGCAGCCAAGAAGGACAGGGGGCGCTGGGGAGAAACACCATATATTTT. It specifies CASSQEGQGALGRNTIYF.

The gene calls are TRBV3-1 (or the pseudogene TRBV3-2) and TRBJ1-6; D is perhaps TRBD1 (6 bases). This CDR3 contains 14 residues. V was pared by 4 bases and J by 9 bases, with 13 bases between. CDR1 and CDR2 (germline): LGHDT, YNNKEL (reference sequence). CDR3 bases: TGTGCCAGCAGCCGGACAGACGGGCCTTCACCCCTCCACTTT. Protein sequence: CASSRTDGPSPLHF.

The chain combines TRBV4-2 with TRBJ2-7; TRBD1 aligns across 8 bases. Per germline, CDR1 LGHNA and CDR2 YNFKEQ. The V segment lost 1 base and the J segment 6 bases; nucleotides outside the gene matches: 2. This CDR3 contains 13 residues. This chain's CDR3 is CASSQGQGLEQYF. The CDR3 nucleotides read TGTGCCAGCAGCCAAGGACAGGGGCTCGAGCAGTACTTC.

The chain carries TRBV6-6 and TRBJ2-7; the D gene is possibly TRBD1 (5 bases). The CDR3 sequence is 14 residues long. The germline V and J ends were trimmed by 2 bases and 4 bases, with 12 bases remaining between them. Germline CDR1 MNHNY, CDR2 SVGAGI (reference sequence). The CDR3 is CASSYLDMKYEQYF. DNA of the CDR3: TGTGCCAGCAGTTACCTGGACATGAAATACGAGCAGTACTTC.

This chain joins TRBV30 and TRBJ2-7, with 7 bases fitting TRBD1. The germline gives CDR1 GTSNPN, CDR2 SVGIG (reference sequence). CDR3 length equals 13 residues. The ends lost 5 bases at V and 2 bases at J; junction bases unmatched: 6. The CDR3 is CAWSPDRPYEQYF. The DNA of the CDR3 is TGTGCCTGGTCTCCGGACAGGCCCTACGAGCAGTACTTC.

The DNA for the CDR3 is TGTGCCAGTAAAATTAGTGTCGGAGATACGCAGTATTTT. Translating it yields CASKISVGDTQYF. The gene calls are TRBV19 and TRBJ2-3; no clear D gene. Germline V lookup: CDR1 LNHDA, CDR2 SQIVND (reference sequence). Trimming took off 7 bases at V and 5 bases at J, with 13 bases between the two ends. The CDR3 length is 13 residues.

The V gene is TRBV19, the J gene TRBJ2-6, with D tentatively TRBD2 (5 bases). CDR3 length equals 14 residues. Trimming stripped 6 bases from V and 2 bases from J, with 8 bases between. The germline V gene encodes CDR1 LNHDA and CDR2 SQIVND (reference sequence). The CDR3 sequence: CASRDGAGANVLTF. CDR3 nucleotides: TGTGCCAGTAGGGACGGGGCTGGGGCCAACGTCCTGACTTTC.